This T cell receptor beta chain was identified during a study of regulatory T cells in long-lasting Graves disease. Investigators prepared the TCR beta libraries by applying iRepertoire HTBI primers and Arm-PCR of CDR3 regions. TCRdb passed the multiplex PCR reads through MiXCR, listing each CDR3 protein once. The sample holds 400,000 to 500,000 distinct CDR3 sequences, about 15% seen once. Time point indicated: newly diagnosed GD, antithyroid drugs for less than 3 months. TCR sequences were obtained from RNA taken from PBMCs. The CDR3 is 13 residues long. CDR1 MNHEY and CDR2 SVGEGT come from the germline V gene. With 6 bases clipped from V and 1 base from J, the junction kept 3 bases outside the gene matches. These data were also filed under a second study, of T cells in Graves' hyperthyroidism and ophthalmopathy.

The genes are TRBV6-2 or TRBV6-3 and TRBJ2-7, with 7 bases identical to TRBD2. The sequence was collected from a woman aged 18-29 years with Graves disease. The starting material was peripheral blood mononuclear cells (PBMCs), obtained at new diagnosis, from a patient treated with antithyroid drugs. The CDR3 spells CASRISGSYEQYF. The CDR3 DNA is TGTGCCAGCAGAATTAGCGGGTCCTACGAGCAGTACTTC.